This TCR beta chain was documented in a study of regulatory T cells in long-lasting Graves disease. Relying on iRepertoire HTBI primers and Arm-PCR of CDR3 regions, the team built TCR beta libraries. TCRdb reprocessed the multiplex PCR reads with MiXCR, giving one entry per CDR3 protein. Of some 600,000 distinct CDR3 sequences detected, roughly 16% appear once; the ten largest clones hold approximately 12%. CDR3 length: 16 amino acids. CDR1 and CDR2 from the germline V gene are LNHDA and SQIVND (reference sequence). Losses at the gene ends were 4 bases for V and 6 bases for J; bases not matched to a gene: 9. Stated time point: newly diagnosed GD, antithyroid drugs for less than 3 months. After RNA was extracted from PBMCs, the TCR library was made from it. This clonotype was counted a few times. This sample also belongs to another study, concerning T cells in Graves' hyperthyroidism and ophthalmopathy.

This chain joins TRBV19 and TRBJ2-2; TRBD1 aligns across 9 bases. The specimen comprised peripheral blood mononuclear cells (PBMCs), sampled at new diagnosis, from a patient treated with antithyroid drugs. The origin of this receptor is a man aged 18 to 30 with Graves disease. CDR3 DNA: TGTGCCAGTAGTACAACCGGGACAGGGAGCGCCGGGGAGCTGTTTTTT. Translated, it gives CASSTTGTGSAGELFF.